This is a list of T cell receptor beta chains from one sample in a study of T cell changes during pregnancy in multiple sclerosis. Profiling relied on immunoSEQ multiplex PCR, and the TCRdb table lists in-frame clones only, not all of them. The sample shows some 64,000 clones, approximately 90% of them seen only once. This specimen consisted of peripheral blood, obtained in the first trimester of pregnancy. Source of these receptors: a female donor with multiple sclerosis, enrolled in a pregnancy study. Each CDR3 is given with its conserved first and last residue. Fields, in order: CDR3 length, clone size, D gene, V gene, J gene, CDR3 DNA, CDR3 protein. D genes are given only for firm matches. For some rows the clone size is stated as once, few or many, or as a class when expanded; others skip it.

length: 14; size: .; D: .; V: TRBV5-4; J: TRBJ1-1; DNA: TGTGCCAGCAGCTTGGTGGTCGGGGACACTGAAGCTTTCTTT; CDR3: CASSLVVGDTEAFF
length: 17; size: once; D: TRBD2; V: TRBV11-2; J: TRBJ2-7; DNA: TGTGCCAGCAGCTTAGACCGGACTAGCGGGAGGACCTACGAGCAGTACTTC; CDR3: CASSLDRTSGRTYEQYF
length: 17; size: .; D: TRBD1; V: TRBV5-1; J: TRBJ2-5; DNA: TGCGCCAGCAGCTTGTCTCTTGGACAGGGGGCTAGGGAGACCCAGTACTTC; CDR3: CASSLSLGQGARETQYF
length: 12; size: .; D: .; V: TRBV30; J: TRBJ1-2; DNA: TGTGCCTGGGGTGGGGGGGGCCAAGGCTACACCTTC; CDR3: CAWGGGGQGYTF
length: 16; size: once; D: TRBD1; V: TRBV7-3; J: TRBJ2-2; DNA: TGTGCCAGCAGCTCCCAGGGACAGATAAACACCGGGGAGCTGTTTTTT; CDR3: CASSSQGQINTGELFF
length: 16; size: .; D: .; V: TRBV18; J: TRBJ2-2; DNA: TGTGCCAGCTCACGCTTGGCAGGAACGAACACCGGGGAGCTGTTTTTT; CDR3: CASSRLAGTNTGELFF
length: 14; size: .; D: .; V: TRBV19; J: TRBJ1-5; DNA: TGTGCCAGTAGGGGGAGGGAGGTAAATCAGCCCCAGCATTTT; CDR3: CASRGREVNQPQHF
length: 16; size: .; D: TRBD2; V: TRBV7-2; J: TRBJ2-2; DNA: TGTGCCAGCAGCCCTAGAGCGGGAGAGAACACCGGGGAGCTGTTTTTT; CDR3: CASSPRAGENTGELFF
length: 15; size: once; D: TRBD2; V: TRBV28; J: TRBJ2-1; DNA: TGTGCCAGCAGTACCGGACTAGCGGCCTACAATGAGCAGTTCTTC; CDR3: CASSTGLAAYNEQFF
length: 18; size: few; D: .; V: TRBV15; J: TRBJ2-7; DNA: TGTGCCACCAGCAGAGATGTCAGGGCGGGGTTGAGCTCCTACGAGCAGTACTTC; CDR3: CATSRDVRAGLSSYEQYF
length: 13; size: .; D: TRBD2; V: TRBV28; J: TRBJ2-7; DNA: TGTGCCAGCAGTTTGGCGCGGGAGTACGAGCAGTACTTC; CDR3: CASSLAREYEQYF
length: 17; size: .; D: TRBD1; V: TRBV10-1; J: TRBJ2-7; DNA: TGCGCCAGCAGTGAGTGGGACAGGGGTCAACCCTACTACGAGCAGTACTTC; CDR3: CASSEWDRGQPYYEQYF
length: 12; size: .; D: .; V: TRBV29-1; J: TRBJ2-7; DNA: TGCAGCGTTGTTCGGGGATCCCACGAGCAGTACTTC; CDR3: CSVVRGSHEQYF
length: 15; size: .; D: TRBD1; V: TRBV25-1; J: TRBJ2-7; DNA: TGTGCCAGCAGTGAATTAGGGACAGCCTCCTACGAGCAGTACTTC; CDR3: CASSELGTASYEQYF
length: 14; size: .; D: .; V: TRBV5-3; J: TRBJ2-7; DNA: TGTGCCACCCGGGCAGGGCAGATTTCCTACGAGCAGTACTTC; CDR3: CATRAGQISYEQYF
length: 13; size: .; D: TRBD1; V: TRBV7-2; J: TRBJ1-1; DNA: TGTGCCAGCTCCCGACAGGGGAACACTGAAGCTTTCTTT; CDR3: CASSRQGNTEAFF
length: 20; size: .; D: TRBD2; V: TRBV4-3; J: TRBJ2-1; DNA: TGCGCCAGCAGCCAAGGGGCGGGACTAGCCTCCAGCCTTACCTACAATGAGCAGTTCTTC; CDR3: CASSQGAGLASSLTYNEQFF
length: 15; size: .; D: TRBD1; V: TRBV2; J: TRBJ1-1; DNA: TGTGCCAGCAGGCGGAGGACAGGGTCAGGGACTGAAGCTTTCTTT; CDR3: CASRRRTGSGTEAFF
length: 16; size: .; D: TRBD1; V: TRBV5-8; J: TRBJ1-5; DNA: TGTGCCAGCAGCGCTCCGGGACAGGGGGCGAATCAGCCCCAGCATTTT; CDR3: CASSAPGQGANQPQHF
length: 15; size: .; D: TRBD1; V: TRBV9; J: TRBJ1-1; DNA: TGTGCCAGCAGCGCCGGGACAGGGGAGGACACTGAAGCTTTCTTT; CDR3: CASSAGTGEDTEAFF
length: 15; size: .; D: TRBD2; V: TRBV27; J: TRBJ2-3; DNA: TGTGCCAGCAGACTAGCGGGAGGGCACACAGATACGCAGTATTTT; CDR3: CASRLAGGHTDTQYF
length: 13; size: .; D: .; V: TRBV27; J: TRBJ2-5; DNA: TGTGCCAGCAGTTTAAATGTCAGAGAGACCCAGTACTTC; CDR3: CASSLNVRETQYF
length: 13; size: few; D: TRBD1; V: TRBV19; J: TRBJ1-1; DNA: TGTGCCACCCTTTGGACAGGGAGAACTGAAGCTTTCTTT; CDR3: CATLWTGRTEAFF
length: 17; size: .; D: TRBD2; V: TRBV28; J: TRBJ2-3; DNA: TGTGCCAGCAGTTTCGGTAGACTAGCGGGAGGGAAAGATACGCAGTATTTT; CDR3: CASSFGRLAGGKDTQYF
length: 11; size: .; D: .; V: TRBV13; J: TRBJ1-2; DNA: TGTGCCAGCCCCTCGAGCTTTGGCTACACCTTC; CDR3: CASPSSFGYTF
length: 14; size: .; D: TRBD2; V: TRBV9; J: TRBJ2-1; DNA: TGTGCCAGCAGCGTAGCTACTAGCGGGAGTGAGCAGTTCTTC; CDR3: CASSVATSGSEQFF
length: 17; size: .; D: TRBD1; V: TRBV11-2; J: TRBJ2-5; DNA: TGTGCCAGCAGCCCCCGAGGTAGACAGGGCCGAAGGGAGACCCAGTACTTC; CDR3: CASSPRGRQGRRETQYF
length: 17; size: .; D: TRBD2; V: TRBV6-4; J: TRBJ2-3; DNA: TGTGCCAGCAGTCCGGGACTAGCGGGAGAAGGACAAGATACGCAGTATTTT; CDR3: CASSPGLAGEGQDTQYF
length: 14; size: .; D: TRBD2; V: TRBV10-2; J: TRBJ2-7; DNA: TGCGCCAGCAGTCGATTAGCGGGATCCTACGAGCAGTACTTC; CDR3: CASSRLAGSYEQYF
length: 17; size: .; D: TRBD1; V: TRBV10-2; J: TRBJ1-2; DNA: TGCGCCAGCAGTGATAATCCCTCGGGACAGGGGGCGGGAGGCTACACCTTC; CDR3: CASSDNPSGQGAGGYTF
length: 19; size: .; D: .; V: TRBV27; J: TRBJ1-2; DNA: TGTGCCAGCAGTCCCTTTCCGGGACATGCTGAACCAGGGAACTATGGCTACACCTTC; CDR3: CASSPFPGHAEPGNYGYTF
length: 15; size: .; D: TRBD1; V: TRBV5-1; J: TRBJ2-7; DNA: TGCGCCAGCAGCTGGCTACCGGGACAGGGCTACGAGCAGTACTTC; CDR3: CASSWLPGQGYEQYF
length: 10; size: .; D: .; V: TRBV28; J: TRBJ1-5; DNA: TGTGCCAGCAGCCGAGGGCCCCAGCATTTT; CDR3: CASSRGPQHF
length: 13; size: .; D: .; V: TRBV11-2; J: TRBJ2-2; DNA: TGTGCCAGCAGCTTTTTACGGACCGGGGAGCTGTTTTTT; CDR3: CASSFLRTGELFF
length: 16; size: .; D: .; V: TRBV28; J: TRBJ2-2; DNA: TGTGCCAGCAGTAAACCGATCAGGGGCCGCACCGGGGAGCTGTTTTTT; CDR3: CASSKPIRGRTGELFF
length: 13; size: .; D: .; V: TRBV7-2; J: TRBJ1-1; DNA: TGTGCCAGCAGCTCCGGACAAAGGTACGAAGCTTTCTTT; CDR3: CASSSGQRYEAFF
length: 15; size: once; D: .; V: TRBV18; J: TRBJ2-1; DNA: TGTGCCAGCTCACCACTCGAGTCAGGGTTGGGTGAGCAGTTCTTC; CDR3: CASSPLESGLGEQFF
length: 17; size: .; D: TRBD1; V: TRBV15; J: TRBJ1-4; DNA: TGTGCCACCAGCAGAGGGGACAGGGGCACAAGGGATGAAAAACTGTTTTTT; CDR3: CATSRGDRGTRDEKLFF
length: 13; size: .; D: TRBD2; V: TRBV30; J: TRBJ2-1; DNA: TGTGCCTGGAGTGGGACGGGAGGGCCTTTTCGGTTCTTC; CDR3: CAWSGTGGPFRFF
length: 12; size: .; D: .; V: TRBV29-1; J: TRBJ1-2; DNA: TGCAGCGTTGGCAGACAGGTGGATGGCTACACCTTC; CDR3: CSVGRQVDGYTF
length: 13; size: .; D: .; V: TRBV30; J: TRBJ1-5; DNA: TGTGCCTGGAGTGTCGACAAAACTAGGCCCCAGCATTTT; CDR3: CAWSVDKTRPQHF
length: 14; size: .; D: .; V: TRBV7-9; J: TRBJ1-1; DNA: TGTGCCAGCAGCCACACCGTTCTGGGGCTGGAGGCTTTCTTT; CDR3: CASSHTVLGLEAFF
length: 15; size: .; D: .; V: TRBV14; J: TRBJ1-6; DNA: TGTGCCAGCAGCCAACCAACAGGGAGCCATTCACCCCTCCACTTT; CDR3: CASSQPTGSHSPLHF
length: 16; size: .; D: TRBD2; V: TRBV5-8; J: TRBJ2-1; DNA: TGTGCCAGCAGCTGGAAGACTAGCGGGAGAATCAATGAGCAGTTCTTC; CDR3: CASSWKTSGRINEQFF
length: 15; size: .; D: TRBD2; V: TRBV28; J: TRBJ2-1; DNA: TGTGCCAGCAGTTTATCTAGCGGGAGGATCCATGAGCAGTTCTTC; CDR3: CASSLSSGRIHEQFF
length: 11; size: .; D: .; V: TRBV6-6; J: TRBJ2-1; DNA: TGTGCCAGCAGTTGGACAGAAGAGCAGTTCTTC; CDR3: CASSWTEEQFF
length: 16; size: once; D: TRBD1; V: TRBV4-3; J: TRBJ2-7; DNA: TGCGCCAGCAGCCAGAATGCCGGGACAGGGTTCAACGAGCAGTACTTC; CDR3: CASSQNAGTGFNEQYF
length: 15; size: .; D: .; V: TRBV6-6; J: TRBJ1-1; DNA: TGTGCCAGCAGGAACCCTGGACAGCCTAACACTGAAGCTTTCTTT; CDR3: CASRNPGQPNTEAFF
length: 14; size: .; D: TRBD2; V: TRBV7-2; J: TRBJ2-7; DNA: TGTGCCAGCAGCCCGCGGGAGGTTCGGTACGAGCAGTACTTC; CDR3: CASSPREVRYEQYF
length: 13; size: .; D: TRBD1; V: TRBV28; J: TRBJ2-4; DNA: TGTGCCAGCGGAAGACAGGGGCAGAACATTCAGTACTTC; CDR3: CASGRQGQNIQYF